These 27 T cell receptor beta chains were sequenced from one sample in a study of cytomegalovirus exposure and HLA in healthy donors. The primer mix had 60 Vbeta and 13 Jbeta primers. Generated by immunoSEQ multiplex PCR, the TCRdb table keeps only in-frame clones and is missing some. The top ten hold nearly 3.5% of the sample, which has around 100,000 clones, roughly four fifths seen once. The sequenced sample was PBMCs. These receptors were collected from a man aged 25-45 years in good health and CMV-seropositive.

The genes are TRBV28 and TRBJ2-5, with 7 bases that match TRBD1. CDR1 is MDHEN and CDR2 is SYDVKM in the germline V gene. The CDR3 has 14 residues. V lost 7 bases and J lost 0; bases outside the gene matches: 5. The CDR3 DNA is TGTGCCAGCACTCCCGACAGGGACCAAGAGACCCAGTACTTC. Protein sequence: CASTPDRDQETQYF.

The V gene is TRBV19, the J gene TRBJ2-2; D call uncertain. The length of the CDR3 is 14 residues. The V gene's germline CDR1 is LNHDA and CDR2 SQIVND (reference sequence). Trimming pared 4 bases from V and 1 base from J, leaving 7 bases between. DNA of the CDR3: TGTGCCAGTAGTAAACTGAGGAACACCGGGGAGCTGTTTTTT. It translates to CASSKLRNTGELFF. Supplemented by reference TRBV19 and TRBJ2-2, the full variable domain reads DGGITQSPKYLFRKEGQNVTLSCEQNLNHDAMYWYRQDPGQGLRLIYYSQIVNDFQKGDIAEGYSVSREKKESFPLTVTSAQKNPTAFYLCASSKLRNTGELFFGEGSRLTVL.

This clone showed up just a few times. V and J are TRBV30 and TRBJ1-2; D gene ambiguous. Per germline, CDR1 GTSNPN and CDR2 SVGIG (reference sequence). This CDR3 has 13 amino acids. With 0 bases removed from V and 6 bases from J, the gap between germline ends came to 11 bases. The CDR3 DNA reads as TGTGCCTGGAGTGTACCCCGAGGCAATGGCTACACCTTC. Its translation: CAWSVPRGNGYTF.

The chain's CDR3 is CASSFEGQPNYNEQFF. CDR3 DNA: TGTGCCAGCAGCTTCGAGGGACAGCCCAACTACAATGAGCAGTTCTTC. The chain employs TRBV5-6 and TRBJ2-1; TRBD1 matches at 7 bases. V was pared by 2 bases and J by 3 bases, with 8 bases of the junction left unmatched. Per germline, CDR1 SGHDT and CDR2 YYEEEE. CDR3 size: 16 residues.

J is TRBJ2-1 and V is TRBV11-2, with 9 nucleotides matching TRBD1. Trimming at V came to 5 bases and at J to 7 bases, leaving 12 bases not matched to a gene. Germline V gene data show CDR1 as SGHAT and CDR2 as FQNNGV. This CDR3 region has 16 residues. The CDR3 region has the DNA TGTGCCAGCAGCCCCGGCGCAGGACAGGGGATTAATGAGCAGTTCTTC. Amino acid sequence: CASSPGAGQGINEQFF.

The V and J genes are TRBV7-9 and TRBJ2-3; D may be TRBD2 (6 bases). Germline V gives CDR1 SEHNR, CDR2 FQNEAQ (reference sequence). Trimming shortened V by 5 bases and J by 4 bases, and 13 bases separated the two germline ends. The CDR3 runs 14 residues. CDR3 in amino acids: CASSPLSGADTQYF. The CDR3 region has the DNA TGTGCCAGCAGCCCGCTCTCGGGGGCAGATACGCAGTATTTT.

This clone was observed a few times. This rearrangement joins TRBV7-7 to TRBJ2-2; maybe TRBD2 (6 bases). The CDR3 has 16 residues. Trimming removed 0 bases at V and 6 bases at J, with 14 bases between. Germline CDR1 is SSHAT and CDR2 is FNYEAQ (reference sequence). The CDR3, as DNA: TGTGCCAGCAGCTTAGCGCCGGGACTTGATCCCGGGGAGCTGTTTTTT. It codes for CASSLAPGLDPGELFF.

This chain uses TRBV6-1 with TRBJ2-5; the D gene is possibly TRBD1 (6 bases). Germline V gene lookup returns CDR1 MNHNS and CDR2 SASEGT. V lost 2 bases and J lost 9, with 16 bases in between. The CDR3 runs to 14 residues. CDR3 DNA: TGTGCCAGCAGTGAACAGGGGCCCCGAGGGGCCCAGTACTTC. Translated: CASSEQGPRGAQYF.

The chain couples TRBV7-2 to TRBJ2-7, with D possibly TRBD1 on 6 matching bases. Germline V CDR1 and CDR2: SGHTA, FQGNSA. Trimming shortened V by 4 bases and J by 9 bases, and 25 bases separated the two germline ends. This CDR3 is 16 amino acids long. The CDR3 sequence: CASSSYRAPGLRAQYF. The CDR3 region has the DNA TGTGCCAGCAGCTCATACAGGGCTCCGGGCCTACGAGCGCAGTACTTC.

This chain uses TRBV19 with TRBJ2-3; TRBD1 might be the D (5 bases). V dropped 3 bases and J dropped 5 bases, with 6 bases sitting between them. CDR3 length: 12 amino acids. CDR1 is LNHDA and CDR2 is SQIVND in the germline V gene (reference sequence). The CDR3 here is CASSIDRDTQYF. The DNA for the CDR3 is TGTGCCAGTAGTATTGACAGAGATACGCAGTATTTT.

V usage is TRBV23-1 and J usage is TRBJ2-7, with 9 nucleotides matching TRBD2. TRBV23-1 is an open reading frame whose function is uncertain. The CDR3 spans 16 residues. J lost 0 bases, V lost 2 bases, and 5 bases had no gene match. The CDR3 region is CASSQEAGGNSYEQYF. The CDR3 region has the DNA TGCGCCAGCAGTCAAGAAGCGGGGGGCAACTCCTACGAGCAGTACTTC.

A single count supports this clone. V is TRBV7-2 and J is TRBJ2-7; 11 bases match TRBD1. V was clipped by 3 bases and J by 3 bases; unmatched bases: 4. The CDR3 spans 15 residues. From germline, CDR1 is SGHTA and CDR2 FQGNSA. CDR3 nucleotide sequence: TGTGCCAGCAGCTTGGGACAGGGGGTGGTCTACGAGCAGTACTTC. Its protein is CASSLGQGVVYEQYF.

This clone was recorded once. The chain couples TRBV7-2 to TRBJ2-7; TRBD2 matches at 7 bases. The CDR3 runs 15 residues. V was pared by 6 bases and J by 3 bases, with 11 bases of the junction left unmatched. Germline CDR1 SGHTA, CDR2 FQGNSA. CDR3 region: CASSREERGVYEQYF. The CDR3 DNA follows: TGTGCCAGCAGTCGGGAGGAGAGAGGAGTCTACGAGCAGTACTTC.

In regard to this clone: The sample carries other DNA sequences with the same CDR3. This chain uses TRBV18 with TRBJ1-1; tentatively, D is TRBD1 (5 bases). Between the trimmed V and J ends, which lost 6 bases and 1 base, there was a span of 9 bases. CDR1 and CDR2 from the germline V gene are KGHSH and LQKENI. The CDR3 length is 13 residues. The CDR3 DNA reads TGTGCCAGCTCGCCCGGGGGGAACACTGAAGCTTTCTTT. Translation: CASSPGGNTEAFF.

This chain joins TRBV18 and TRBJ1-2; the D is unclear. Germline CDR1 KGHSH, CDR2 LQKENI. The CDR3 totals 13 residues. Trimming left V 6 bases short and J 4 bases short, with 12 bases between. CDR3 sequence: CASSAGYLYGYTF. The CDR3 nucleotides read TGTGCCAGCTCTGCGGGGTATCTCTATGGCTACACCTTC.

The chain has TRBV7-2 and TRBJ2-3, with TRBD2 matching over 11 bases. J gave up 6 bases and V 1 base, and 9 bases lay outside the gene matches. From germline, CDR1 is SGHTA and CDR2 FQGNSA. The CDR3 length is 17 residues. This chain's CDR3 is CASSLGRVAGGFDTQYF. CDR3 coding DNA: TGTGCCAGCAGCTTAGGGCGGGTAGCGGGAGGGTTCGATACGCAGTATTTT.

This clone was detected a few times. This sequence joins TRBV5-8 and TRBJ1-1, with D uncertain. Trimming took off 5 bases at V and 1 base at J, with 18 bases between the two ends. The CDR3 runs 16 residues. Germline CDR1 reads SGHTS; CDR2 reads YDEGEE. As DNA, the CDR3 is TGTGCCAGCAGACCGCAGCGGGGAGGGAAGAACACTGAAGCTTTCTTT. It encodes CASRPQRGGKNTEAFF.

The chain has TRBV10-3 and TRBJ2-3, with a tentative D call TRBD1 (5 bases). V shed 6 bases and J shed 4 bases, with 11 bases lying between them. Germline CDR1 and CDR2: ENHRY and SYGVKD. There are 13 residues in the CDR3. In DNA form, the CDR3 reads TGTGCCATCAGCAATCTAGGGGCAGATACGCAGTATTTT. As protein: CAISNLGADTQYF.

This rearrangement joins TRBV19 to TRBJ2-7; tentatively, D is TRBD2 (6 bases). Germline CDR1 reads LNHDA; CDR2 reads SQIVND (reference sequence). The CDR3 totals 14 residues. Trimming shortened V by 7 bases and J by 2 bases, and 15 bases separated the two germline ends. CDR3 in DNA: TGTGCCAGTAAAGCAGCGGGCCGAACCTACGAGCAGTACTTC. This sequence encodes CASKAAGRTYEQYF.

V gene TRBV28 combines with J gene TRBJ2-5; 11 bases map to TRBD2. The end of the DNA aligns better with TRBJ2-7, so the J call may be wrong. Germline V gene data show CDR1 as MDHEN and CDR2 as SYDVKM. The CDR3 length is 15 residues. The CDR3 DNA reads TGTGCCAGCAGAGAGACTAGCGGGAATTTCTACGAGCAGTACTTC. Encoded protein: CASRETSGNFYEQYF.

The chain carries TRBV10-2 and TRBJ1-5, with D perhaps matching TRBD1 (6 bases). Trimming removed 2 bases at V and 6 bases at J, with 17 bases between. CDR3 size: 16 residues. CDR1 is WSHSY, CDR2 SAAADI, per germline. DNA of the CDR3: TGCGCCAGCAGTGAGGGGGGCAGGGTGAGGTCTCAGCCCCAGCATTTT. Translation gives CASSEGGRVRSQPQHF.

The V and J genes are TRBV7-2 and TRBJ2-1; no definite D call. Germline-derived CDR1 and CDR2 are SGHTA and FQGNSA. Trimming cost V 5 bases and J 4 bases, with 3 bases left between them. The CDR3 contains 11 residues. This chain's CDR3 is CASSVYNEQFF. The CDR3 DNA is TGTGCCAGCAGCGTATACAATGAGCAGTTCTTC. The complete variable domain, with remaining parts taken from reference TRBV7-2 and TRBJ2-1, reads GAGVSQSPSNKVTEKGKDVELRCDPISGHTALYWYRQSLGQGLEFLIYFQGNSAPDKSGLPSDRFSAERTGGSVSTLTIQRTQQEDSAVYLCASSVYNEQFFGPGTRLTVL.

The chain combines TRBV7-2 with TRBJ2-1; 15 bases are shared with TRBD2. CDR3 size: 17 residues. Germline V gene sequence: CDR1 SGHTA, CDR2 FQGNSA. V lost 6 bases and J lost 6; bases outside the gene matches: 9. The CDR3 loop reads CASRHRTSGRAGNEQFF. The CDR3 coding sequence is TGTGCCAGCAGACACAGGACTAGCGGGAGGGCAGGCAATGAGCAGTTCTTC.

The chain couples TRBV25-1 to TRBJ1-4; D unresolved. V lost 0 bases and J 0 bases, leaving 5 bases between the germline ends. Looked up from germline, CDR1 is MGHDK and CDR2 is SYGVNS. CDR3 length: 15 amino acids. CDR3 coding DNA: TGTGCCAGCAGTGAATATAATCCAACTAATGAAAAACTGTTTTTT. This sequence encodes CASSEYNPTNEKLFF. Full variable domain (missing parts from reference TRBV25-1 and TRBJ1-4): EADIYQTPRYLVIGTGKKITLECSQTMGHDKMYWYQQDPGMELHLIHYSYGVNSTEKGDLSSESTVSRIRTEHFPLTLESARPSHTSQYLCASSEYNPTNEKLFFGSGTQLSVL.

V and J are TRBV5-5 and TRBJ1-2; TRBD1 matches 7 bases. CDR3 size: 16 residues. V was pared by 4 bases and J by 6 bases, with 15 bases of the junction left unmatched. Per the germline V gene, CDR1 is SGHKS and CDR2 is YYEKEE (reference sequence). The CDR3 spells CASSPNKRQGIDGYTF. As DNA, the CDR3 is TGTGCCAGCAGCCCCAATAAACGACAGGGTATTGATGGCTACACCTTC. Variable domain in full (rest from reference TRBV5-5 and TRBJ1-2): DAGVTQSPTHLIKTRGQQVTLRCSPISGHKSVSWYQQVLGQGPQFIFQYYEKEERGRGNFPDRFSARQFPNYSSELNVNALLLGDSALYLCASSPNKRQGIDGYTFGSGTRLTVV.

V gene TRBV14 combines with J gene TRBJ1-1; unclear D gene. The germline V and J ends were trimmed by 0 bases and 10 bases, with 12 bases remaining between them. The CDR3 is 13 residues long. Germline V gives CDR1 SGHDN, CDR2 FVKESK. This CDR3 is CASSQDRKYLAFF. The CDR3 DNA reads as TGTGCCAGCAGCCAAGACAGGAAGTATTTAGCTTTCTTT.

The genes are TRBV28 and TRBJ2-6, with D possibly TRBD1 on 6 matching bases. The CDR3 spans 17 residues. The V gene lost 5 bases and the J gene lost 0 bases, with 14 bases spanning the gap. Germline assignment: CDR1 MDHEN and CDR2 SYDVKM. The CDR3 coding sequence is TGTGCCAGCAGTAGGACAGATTTTCACTCTGGGGCCAACGTCCTGACTTTC. Protein product: CASSRTDFHSGANVLTF.